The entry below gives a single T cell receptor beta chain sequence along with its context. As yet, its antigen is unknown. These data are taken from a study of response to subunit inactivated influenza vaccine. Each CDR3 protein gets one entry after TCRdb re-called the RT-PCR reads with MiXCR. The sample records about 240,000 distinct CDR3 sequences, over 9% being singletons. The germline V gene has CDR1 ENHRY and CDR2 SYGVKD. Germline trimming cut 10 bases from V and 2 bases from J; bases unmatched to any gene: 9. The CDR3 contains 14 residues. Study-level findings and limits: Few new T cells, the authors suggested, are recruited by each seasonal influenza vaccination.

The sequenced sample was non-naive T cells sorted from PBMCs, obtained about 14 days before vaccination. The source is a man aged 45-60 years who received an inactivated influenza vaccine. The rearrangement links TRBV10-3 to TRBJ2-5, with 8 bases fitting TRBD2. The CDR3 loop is CATDRGGAQETQYF. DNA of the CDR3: TGTGCCACTGACCGGGGGGGGGCGCAAGAGACCCAGTACTTC.